The clone carrying this TCR beta chain was counted between two and nine times. Its antigen remains unknown. Genomic DNA was employed as the template in profiling TCR beta VDJ and CDR3. TCRdb passed the reads through MiXCR, listing each CDR3 protein once. The sample consists of about 160,000 distinct CDR3 sequences, more than 45% of them appearing once. The data belong to a study of CD8+CD57+ T cells in acquired aplastic anemia. Whole-study results and caveats: Patients and controls shared over 25 CD8+ CDR3 sequences, which appeared highly expressed in patients and within their immunodominant clones.

Individuals selected for sequencing had exhibited CD8+CD57+ cell expansion on flow cytometry. Each patient carried a diagnosis of severe acquired aplastic anemia. The CDR3 spans 14 residues. CDR1 is SGDLS and CDR2 is YYNGEE in the germline V gene. J gave up 4 bases and V 2 bases, and 4 bases lay outside the gene matches. The clonotype comes from a human donor with aplastic anemia. Sequencing was done on a sample of sorted CD4+, CD8+, or CD8+CD57+ T cells (not recorded which) from PBMCs. V and J are TRBV9 and TRBJ2-7; 9 positions agree with TRBD2. The CDR3 coding sequence is TGTGCCAGCAGCGTGGGTAGCGGGGGATACGAGCAGTACTTC. Translated, it gives CASSVGSGGYEQYF.